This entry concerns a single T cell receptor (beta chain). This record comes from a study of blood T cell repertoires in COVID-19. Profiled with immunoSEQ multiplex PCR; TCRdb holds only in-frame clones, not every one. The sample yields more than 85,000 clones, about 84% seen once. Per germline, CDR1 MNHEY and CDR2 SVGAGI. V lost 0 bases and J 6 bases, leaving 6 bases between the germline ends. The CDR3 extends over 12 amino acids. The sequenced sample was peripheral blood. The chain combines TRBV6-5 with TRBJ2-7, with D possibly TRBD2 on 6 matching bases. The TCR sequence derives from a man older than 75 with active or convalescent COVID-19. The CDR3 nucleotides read TGTGCCAGCAGTTACTCCGGGAGCGAGCAGTACTTC. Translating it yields CASSYSGSEQYF.